Listed here are 29 T cell receptor beta chains from one sample, sequenced in a study of T-cell reconstitution after alpha-beta-depleted transplantation in children. Unique molecular identifiers were used in preparing the TCRbeta library. TCRdb redid the calling of the PCR reads with MiXCR, one entry per CDR3 protein. This table holds about 97,000 distinct CDR3 sequences, about 8% found once. This specimen was PBMCs, taken before TCRalphabeta/CD19-depleted stem cell transplant. These receptors all come from a boy aged 2-9 years with acute lymphoblastic leukemia, due to receive a stem cell transplant.

This clonotype was seen repeatedly, ten times or more. The CDR3 reads CASSLVGGANYGYTF. Here the CDR3 DNA reads TGTGCCAGCAGCTTAGTAGGGGGCGCAAACTATGGCTACACCTTC. The chain links TRBV7-9 to TRBJ1-2, with TRBD1 matching over 7 bases. The CDR3 runs 15 residues. Germline assignment: CDR1 SEHNR and CDR2 FQNEAQ (reference sequence). Trimming removed 1 base from V and 2 bases from J; junction bases left unmatched: 4. Drawing the rest from reference TRBV7-9 and TRBJ1-2, the complete variable domain is DTGVSQNPRHKITKRGQNVTFRCDPISEHNRLYWYRQTLGQGPEFLTYFQNEAQLEKSRLLSDRFSAERPKGSFSTLEIQRTEQGDSAMYLCASSLVGGANYGYTFGSGTRLTVV.

This chain uses TRBV20-1 with TRBJ2-7; D unresolved. Trimming removed 0 bases from V and 3 bases from J, with 9 bases in between. The CDR3 length is 13 residues. Germline CDR1 DFQATT, CDR2 SNEGSKA (reference sequence). CDR3 residues: CSARDPKDYEQYF. For the CDR3, the DNA is TGCAGTGCTAGAGATCCAAAAGACTACGAGCAGTACTTC.

This clonotype was recorded once. The chain employs TRBV3-1 and TRBJ2-7, with D possibly TRBD2 on 7 matching bases. The germline V gene has CDR1 LGHDT and CDR2 YNNKEL (reference sequence). The CDR3 loop spans 15 amino acids. Trimming stripped 10 bases from V and 5 bases from J, with 24 bases between. The CDR3 spells CAICLEGGGLDEQYF. CDR3 nucleotide sequence: TGTGCCATCTGCTTAGAAGGGGGGGGTTTGGACGAGCAGTACTTC.

This clonotype showed up many times. The chain couples TRBV4-1 to TRBJ2-5, with 8 bases aligning to TRBD2. The CDR3 totals 17 residues. Germline CDR1 and CDR2: MGHRA and YSYEKL. Trimming cost V 0 bases and J 4 bases; bases outside gene matches: 10. CDR3 residues: CASSQERRGGGGETQYF. CDR3 DNA: TGCGCCAGCAGCCAAGAACGTCGGGGGGGCGGGGGAGAGACCCAGTACTTC.

The rearrangement uses TRBV20-1 and TRBJ1-6; D perhaps matches TRBD1 (5 bases). Trimming stripped 5 bases from V and 2 bases from J, with 7 bases between. In germline, CDR1 is DFQATT, CDR2 SNEGSKA (reference sequence). CDR3 length: 13 residues. The DNA for the CDR3 is TGCAGTGCTGGACAAACCTATAATTCACCCCTCCACTTT. It is translated as CSAGQTYNSPLHF.

In its sample, this clonotype was seen many times. The chain links TRBV20-1 to TRBJ2-5, with D perhaps matching TRBD2 (6 bases). The V gene's germline CDR1 is DFQATT and CDR2 SNEGSKA (reference sequence). The V end lost 1 base, the J end lost 5 bases, and 17 bases lay between the germline ends. The CDR3 loop spans 15 amino acids. CDR3 in DNA: TGCAGTGCTAGAGGGGGGGAAGTTGTCATTGAGACCCAGTACTTC. Amino acid sequence: CSARGGEVVIETQYF.

The table lists this clonotype with many counts. The DNA of the CDR3 is TGTGCCAGCAGTCCGAATCCCCCGAGGGGTAATGAAAAACTGTTTTTT. Translation: CASSPNPPRGNEKLFF. The rearrangement joins TRBV6-6 to TRBJ1-4, with D tentatively TRBD1 (5 bases). The CDR3 runs to 16 residues. Per the germline V gene, CDR1 is MNHNY and CDR2 is SVGAGI (reference sequence). Trimming pared 5 bases from V and 4 bases from J, leaving 17 bases between.

This clonotype was counted a few times. The chain has TRBV3-1 and TRBJ1-1; D call uncertain. Looked up from germline, CDR1 is LGHDT and CDR2 is YNNKEL (reference sequence). V lost 0 bases and J 14 bases, leaving 13 bases between the germline ends. The CDR3 extends over 12 amino acids. CDR3 amino acids: CASSQEQRVPFF. The CDR3 DNA sequence: TGTGCCAGCAGCCAAGAACAGAGGGTCCCCTTCTTT.

The chain couples TRBV20-1 to TRBJ2-1; 9 bases line up with TRBD1. This CDR3 region has 15 residues. V trimming: 5 bases; J trimming: 6 bases; junction bases outside the gene matches: 11. Germline V CDR1 and CDR2: DFQATT, SNEGSKA (reference sequence). CDR3 protein: CSALTGGTGINEQFF. The CDR3 DNA reads TGCAGTGCTCTAACCGGCGGGACAGGGATCAATGAGCAGTTCTTC.

Many counts were recorded for this clonotype. The chain is built from TRBV4-1 and TRBJ1-1, with no clear D. This CDR3 contains 14 residues. The germline gives CDR1 MGHRA, CDR2 YSYEKL. Trimming removed 3 bases from V and 4 bases from J, with 12 bases in between. CDR3 loop: CASSHASRGTEAFF. CDR3 nucleotide sequence: TGCGCCAGCAGCCACGCGAGCAGAGGCACTGAAGCTTTCTTT.

A few counts support this clonotype. This chain uses TRBV4-1 with TRBJ2-5, with TRBD2 identical over 10 bases. This CDR3 is 18 amino acids long. The V gene end was trimmed by 1 base and the J gene end by 3 bases; junction bases not matched to a gene: 11. Germline CDR1 MGHRA, CDR2 YSYEKL. CDR3 coding DNA: TGCGCCAGCAGCCAAGTGGAAGCGGGGGGGCGGGGGGAAGAGACCCAGTACTTC. This codes for CASSQVEAGGRGEETQYF.

The chain couples TRBV29-1 to TRBJ1-1; no clear D. The germline V gene encodes CDR1 SQVTM and CDR2 ANQGSEA. With 0 bases removed from V and 8 bases from J, the gap between germline ends came to 16 bases. The CDR3 loop spans 14 amino acids. CDR3 amino acids: CSVEDRGPGREAFF. CDR3 coding DNA: TGCAGCGTTGAAGATAGAGGTCCCGGGAGAGAAGCTTTCTTT.

This clonotype has a handful of counts. This chain connects TRBV6-2 or TRBV6-3 to TRBJ1-1; 8 bases map to TRBD1. The germline V gene has CDR1 MNHEY and CDR2 SVGEGT. CDR3 length equals 16 residues. Trimming at V came to 1 base and at J to 3 bases, leaving 7 bases not matched to a gene. CDR3 sequence reads: CASSYFAVTGDTEAFF. CDR3 bases: TGTGCCAGCAGTTACTTCGCCGTGACAGGGGACACTGAAGCTTTCTTT.

This clonotype was recorded many times. The chain carries TRBV27 and TRBJ2-4; perhaps TRBD2 as D (6 bases). V was clipped by 2 bases and J by 0 bases, with 11 bases between them. The germline CDR1 and CDR2 sequences are MNHEY and SMNVEV (reference sequence). The CDR3 length is 16 residues. CDR3: CASSLKAGLAKNIQYF. CDR3 in DNA: TGTGCCAGCAGTTTAAAAGCGGGCCTAGCCAAAAACATTCAGTACTTC.

This clonotype was recorded many times. V is TRBV27 and J is TRBJ2-7; D is ambiguous. Trimming took off 2 bases at V and 6 bases at J, with 14 bases between the two ends. CDR1 MNHEY and CDR2 SMNVEV come from the germline V gene (reference sequence). The CDR3 covers 14 residues. CDR3 nucleotides: TGTGCCAGCAGTTTAGATCCCAACCCGGGCGAGCAGTACTTC. Encoded protein: CASSLDPNPGEQYF.

This clonotype was observed many times. The V gene is TRBV18, the J gene TRBJ1-1; 10 bases are a match to TRBD1. The junction had 8 bases not matched to a gene; V was cut back by 2 bases and J by 5 bases. CDR3 length: 16 amino acids. Germline V gene data show CDR1 as KGHSH and CDR2 as LQKENI. The CDR3: CASSPAYGTGATEAFF. The CDR3 nucleotides read TGTGCCAGCTCACCAGCTTATGGGACAGGGGCAACTGAAGCTTTCTTT. Full variable domain (missing parts from reference TRBV18 and TRBJ1-1): NAGVMQNPRHLVRRRGQEARLRCSPMKGHSHVYWYRQLPEEGLKFMVYLQKENIIDESGMPKERFSAEFPKEGPSILRIQQVVRGDSAAYFCASSPAYGTGATEAFFGQGTRLTVV.

V and J are TRBV7-2 and TRBJ1-1; D is unclear. V lost 5 bases and J lost 0, with 10 bases in between. This CDR3 has 14 residues. Looked up from germline, CDR1 is SGHTA and CDR2 is FQGNSA. The CDR3 loop reads CASSPTLLNTEAFF. DNA of the CDR3: TGTGCCAGCAGCCCGACCCTTCTGAACACTGAAGCTTTCTTT. Full variable domain (rest looked up from reference TRBV7-2 and TRBJ1-1): GAGVSQSPSNKVTEKGKDVELRCDPISGHTALYWYRQSLGQGLEFLIYFQGNSAPDKSGLPSDRFSAERTGGSVSTLTIQRTQQEDSAVYLCASSPTLLNTEAFFGQGTRLTVV.

The sample holds many counts of this clonotype. V is TRBV4-1 and J is TRBJ2-7, with TRBD2 identical over 8 bases. The CDR3 sequence is 14 residues long. Germline V lookup: CDR1 MGHRA, CDR2 YSYEKL. Trimming removed 6 bases from V and 3 bases from J; junction bases left unmatched: 7. This CDR3 reads CASSTGGGGYEQYF. In DNA, the CDR3 is TGCGCCAGCAGTACCGGGGGGGGCGGCTACGAGCAGTACTTC.

This clonotype was found a few times. The chain carries TRBV20-1 and TRBJ1-2, with a weak D call TRBD1 (5 bases). Deletions cut 5 bases from V and 7 bases from J, with 11 bases between. This CDR3 is 11 amino acids long. Germline V CDR1 and CDR2: DFQATT, SNEGSKA (reference sequence). The CDR3: CSARGVGGYTF. In nucleotides, the CDR3 is TGCAGTGCTCGAGGGGTTGGTGGCTACACCTTC.

This clonotype turned up a few times. A junction end diverges from the germline sequence, so it may reflect a read error. The genes are TRBV7-7 and TRBJ2-5, with D hard to call. Per germline, CDR1 SSHAT and CDR2 FNYEAQ (reference sequence). The CDR3 loop spans 15 amino acids. As DNA, the CDR3 is TGTGCTAGCAGCTTAGAGGCTGACTCCCAAGAGACCCAGTACTTC. It translates to CASSLEADSQETQYF.

This clonotype has a count of ten or more. The rearrangement links TRBV2 to TRBJ2-4, with 7 bases lining up with TRBD1. Germline V gene data show CDR1 as SNHLY and CDR2 as FYNNEI. V gave up 7 bases and J gave up 3 bases; unmatched junction bases: 3. The CDR3 is 13 amino acids. DNA for the CDR3: TGTGCCAGCACAACAGGGGACAAAAACATTCAGTACTTC. This sequence encodes CASTTGDKNIQYF.

This chain connects TRBV28 to TRBJ1-5; 7 bases are a match to TRBD1. Looked up from germline, CDR1 is MDHEN and CDR2 is SYDVKM. V shed 3 bases and J 5 bases; nucleotides not matched to a gene: 13. The CDR3 is 17 amino acids. Here the CDR3 DNA reads TGTGCCAGCAGTTTTCAGCAGGGGGGATGGGGGGATCAGCCCCAGCATTTT. Translating gives CASSFQQGGWGDQPQHF.

This chain links TRBV24-1 with TRBJ1-5; D gene ambiguous. V lost 4 bases and J lost 4, with 7 bases in between. The CDR3 totals 13 residues. Germline V lookup: CDR1 KGHDR, CDR2 SFDVKD. The DNA of the CDR3 is TGTGCCACCAGTGAAACACCAAATCAGCCCCAGCATTTT. Encoded protein: CATSETPNQPQHF.

This clonotype was counted many times. J is TRBJ2-7 and V is TRBV6-5; tentative D call: TRBD1 (6 bases). Germline assignment: CDR1 MNHEY and CDR2 SVGAGI. The CDR3 runs 14 residues. Trimming took off 5 bases at V and 3 bases at J, with 14 bases between the two ends. CDR3: CASSLRDTFYEQYF. CDR3 nucleotide sequence: TGTGCCAGCAGTCTCCGGGACACCTTCTACGAGCAGTACTTC.

The chain couples TRBV11-1 to TRBJ2-5, with 7 bases that match TRBD2. This CDR3 region has 14 residues. The V segment lost 1 base and the J segment 4 bases; nucleotides outside the gene matches: 3. Germline CDR1 and CDR2: SGHAT and FQDESV (reference sequence). CDR3 protein: CASSLVPSGETQYF. The CDR3 coding sequence is TGTGCCAGCAGCTTAGTGCCTAGCGGAGAGACCCAGTACTTC. Based on the CDR3 plus reference TRBV11-1 and TRBJ2-5, the full variable domain is EAEVAQSPRYKITEKSQAVAFWCDPISGHATLYWYRQILGQGPELLVQFQDESVVDDSQLPKDRFSAERLKGVDSTLKIQPAELGDSAMYLCASSLVPSGETQYFGPGTRLLVL.

This clonotype was counted between two and nine times. The genes are TRBV6-1 and TRBJ1-3; 11 nucleotides align to TRBD1. CDR3 length equals 15 residues. Germline CDR1 and CDR2: MNHNS and SASEGT. Unmatched junction bases numbered 7, after V lost 7 bases and J lost 5 bases. The CDR3 coding sequence is TGTGCCAGCATCCCCCGGACAGGGGGCAGAAACACCATATATTTT. Translating it yields CASIPRTGGRNTIYF.

This clonotype was seen a few times. The chain couples TRBV28 to TRBJ1-2; the D gene is possibly TRBD1 (5 bases). Germline lookup yields CDR1 MDHEN and CDR2 SYDVKM. V was cut by 7 bases and J by 4 bases, with 7 bases left in between. CDR3 length: 11 amino acids. The CDR3 DNA is TGTGCCAGCATAGGGGTCTATGGCTACACCTTC. Encoded protein: CASIGVYGYTF.

This clonotype has ten or more counts. This chain uses TRBV6-1 with TRBJ2-2; 12 bases map to TRBD2. Unmatched junction bases numbered 7, after V lost 6 bases and J lost 2 bases. This CDR3 is 17 amino acids long. Germline CDR1 and CDR2: MNHNS and SASEGT. In nucleotides, the CDR3 is TGTGCCAGCAGCCCACTAGCGGGGGGCTCCAACACCGGGGAGCTGTTTTTT. Its translation: CASSPLAGGSNTGELFF.

This clonotype was found a few times. V gene TRBV19 combines with J gene TRBJ1-5; TRBD1 matches 7 bases. CDR3 size: 15 residues. V lost 7 bases and J lost 9; bases outside the gene matches: 15. In germline, CDR1 is LNHDA, CDR2 SQIVND (reference sequence). The CDR3 nucleotides read TGTGCCAGTAACCGGGACAGCACCTCTAGGCGGCCCCAGCATTTT. Translated, it gives CASNRDSTSRRPQHF.